The source of this TCR beta chain is a study of T cell repertoires in cytomegalovirus infection. Across the study: Indicated by public TCR beta signatures were CMV infection and matching HLA type. General study points: Dominating the ex vivo response were TCR beta clonotypes that were CMV-specific and HLA-C-restricted. Cumulated frequencies of public TCR beta families served to identify carriers of CMV plus the relevant HLA.

This clonotype was found a few times. The target antigen is unknown. CDR1 and CDR2 from the germline V gene are LGHNT and FRNRAP. V lost 1 base and J 3 bases, leaving 7 bases between the germline ends. The CDR3 loop spans 13 amino acids. TCRdb independently ran MiXCR on the reads; one entry per CDR3 protein. This sample has 150,000 to 180,000 distinct CDR3 sequences, with about 25% found just once. Sequenced sample: PBMCs. The sequence was collected from a human donor in good health (CMV status not recorded). Some clones in this sample may be carry-over from other donors' samples. The V and J genes are TRBV12-5 and TRBJ2-7; D gene unclear. The CDR3 reads CASGLGQDYEQYF. CDR3 nucleotides: TGTGCTAGTGGTTTGGGACAAGACTACGAGCAGTACTTC.